The 30 T cell receptor beta chains listed next were all sequenced from one sample in a study of CXCR3-negative and CXCR3-positive naive CD8 T cells. The study made its TRB cDNA libraries by 5' RACE, adding UMI labels. TCRdb reprocessed the 5' RACE reads and keeps a single row for each CDR3 protein, giving no DNA. This sample's table has tens of thousands of distinct CDR3 sequences. The sample was naive CXCR3- CD8+ T cells from blood. Noted subset: CD45RO-CCR7+CD27+CD95- naive CD8+ T cells lacking CXCR3 (TNR3-). All receptors derive from a human donor in good health. Some clones in this sample may be carry-over from other donors' samples.

The chain joins TRBV7-3 to TRBJ2-2. Looked up from germline, CDR1 is SGHTA and CDR2 is FQGTGA. This CDR3 spans 12 amino acids. The CDR3 is CASSFWSGELFF.

The chain employs TRBV7-6 and TRBJ2-7; the TCRdb D gene call, TRBD1, has no DNA to confirm it. Germline lookup yields CDR1 SGHVS and CDR2 FNYEAQ. The CDR3 is 15 amino acids. The CDR3 loop reads CASSLSAGQTYEQYF.

The chain combines TRBV12-3 or TRBV12-4 with TRBJ2-7; TCRdb selects TRBD1, and the lack of DNA leaves this call unchecked. The CDR3 sequence is 13 residues long. CDR3 loop: CASSSGYSYEQYF.

The gene calls are TRBV7-2 and TRBJ2-5; TCRdb's assignment of TRBD2 cannot be checked, as there is no DNA. The CDR3 contains 14 residues. Germline CDR1 reads SGHTA; CDR2 reads FQGNSA. CDR3 residues: CASRPNGGGETQYF.

The CDR3 here is CASSLEGASTF. The rearrangement joins TRBV5-6 to TRBJ1-2; no DNA is available, so the TRBD1 call from TCRdb remains unchecked. The CDR3 is 11 amino acids. Germline V lookup: CDR1 SGHDT, CDR2 YYEEEE.

V usage is TRBV27 and J usage is TRBJ1-3; TCRdb names TRBD1, which stays unverified in the absence of DNA. CDR1 and CDR2 (germline): MNHEY, SMNVEV (reference sequence). The CDR3 is 18 residues long. This chain's CDR3 is CASSLFFDRGPFGDTIYF.

The V call is TRBV10-3, the J call TRBJ2-7. Germline V gives CDR1 ENHRY, CDR2 SYGVKD. This CDR3 comprises 11 residues. The CDR3 spells CAITDTYEQYF.

The rearrangement uses TRBV20-1 and TRBJ1-1; TCRdb gives TRBD1 as the D gene, but with no DNA this cannot be confirmed. The CDR3 is made up of 14 amino acids. Germline V CDR1 and CDR2: DFQATT, SNEGSKA (reference sequence). CDR3 amino acids: CSARGEQGDTEAFF.

CDR3 residues: CSVEEWGGQSGANVLTF. The chain combines TRBV29-1 with TRBJ2-6; TCRdb indicates TRBD1, and absent DNA this call remains unverified. The CDR3 contains 17 residues. The germline gives CDR1 SQVTM, CDR2 ANQGSEA. The variable domain in full, completed from reference TRBV29-1 and TRBJ2-6, reads SAVISQKPSRDICQRGTSLTIQCQVDSQVTMMFWYRQQPGQSLTLIATANQGSEATYESGFVIDKFPISRPNLTFSTLTVSNMSPEDSSIYLCSVEEWGGQSGANVLTFGAGSRLTVL.

This chain uses TRBV7-8 with TRBJ1-1; TCRdb picks TRBD1, but there is no DNA to check that call. Germline V gene data show CDR1 as SGHVS and CDR2 as FQNEAQ. The CDR3 length is 14 residues. CDR3: CASSLAQGGTEAFF.

The chain carries TRBV7-9 and TRBJ2-7; TCRdb reports TRBD1, a call that lacks DNA to check it against. Germline V CDR1 and CDR2: SEHNR, FQNEAQ (reference sequence). The CDR3 has 15 residues. The CDR3 sequence is CASSFWDRGVYEQYF.

The chain carries TRBV6-2 or TRBV6-3 and TRBJ2-6; TCRdb's D call of TRBD1 is untestable without DNA. CDR3 length: 21 amino acids. Germline CDR1 is MNHEY and CDR2 is SVGEGT. CDR3 loop: CASSSPWDRGRGSSGANVLTF.

The chain links TRBV5-1 to TRBJ1-5. Germline V lookup: CDR1 SGHRS, CDR2 YFSETQ. The CDR3 is 14 residues long. CDR3 sequence reads: CASSSGLSYQPQHF.

The chain has TRBV27 and TRBJ1-6. In germline, CDR1 is MNHEY, CDR2 SMNVEV (reference sequence). The CDR3 has 15 amino acids. The chain's CDR3 is CASSAAGGGSSPLHF.

The rearrangement joins TRBV7-3 to TRBJ2-1; checking the TCRdb D call of TRBD2 is not possible without DNA. Germline-derived CDR1 and CDR2 are SGHTA and FQGTGA. The CDR3 runs to 18 residues. CDR3: CASSHPRILAGEDNEQFF. Full variable domain (rest looked up from reference TRBV7-3 and TRBJ2-1): GAGVSQTPSNKVTEKGKYVELRCDPISGHTALYWYRQSLGQGPEFLIYFQGTGAADDSGLPNDRFFAVRPEGSVSTLKIQRTERGDSAVYLCASSHPRILAGEDNEQFFGPGTRLTVL.

This chain links TRBV6-2 or TRBV6-3 with TRBJ2-1; TCRdb's D call of TRBD1 is untestable without DNA. Germline-derived CDR1 and CDR2 are MNHEY and SVGEGT. There are 13 residues in the CDR3. CDR3 amino acids: CASSYFGANEQFF.

The chain employs TRBV4-2 and TRBJ2-1; there is no DNA to check the TCRdb D call of TRBD2. This CDR3 has 16 residues. The germline gives CDR1 LGHNA, CDR2 YNFKEQ. CDR3 loop: CASSQVRAGMNYEQFF.

The chain recombines TRBV4-2 with TRBJ2-3; without DNA, the TCRdb call of TRBD2 cannot be checked. Germline V CDR1 and CDR2: LGHNA, YNFKEQ. CDR3 size: 14 residues. The CDR3 loop is CASSQLGVEDTQYF.

The chain recombines TRBV30 with TRBJ2-1; TCRdb's D gene call, TRBD2, goes unchecked for lack of DNA. CDR1 and CDR2 (germline): GTSNPN, SVGIG (reference sequence). The CDR3 has 14 amino acids. The CDR3 is CAQLLAGTYNEQFF.

V and J are TRBV5-6 and TRBJ2-7; TCRdb names TRBD1, which stays unverified in the absence of DNA. CDR1 SGHDT and CDR2 YYEEEE come from the germline V gene. The CDR3 totals 14 residues. The chain's CDR3 is CASSPAAGVYEQYF.

The chain carries TRBV21-1 and TRBJ2-1; with no DNA, the TCRdb D assignment of TRBD1 cannot be verified. TRBV21-1 constitutes a pseudogene. The CDR3 contains 16 residues. CDR3 amino acids: CASSKTGAASYNEQFF.

This chain joins TRBV5-1 and TRBJ2-2; the TCRdb call, TRBD1, lacks DNA for checking. The CDR3 has 15 residues. Germline V gene data show CDR1 as SGHRS and CDR2 as YFSETQ. The CDR3 sequence is CASSLFGGDTGELFF. The full variable domain, with the rest looked up from reference TRBV5-1 and TRBJ2-2, is KAGVTQTPRYLIKTRGQQVTLSCSPISGHRSVSWYQQTPGQGLQFLFEYFSETQRNKGNFPGRFSGRQFSNSRSEMNVSTLELGDSALYLCASSLFGGDTGELFFGEGSRLTVL.

The chain is built from TRBV29-1 and TRBJ2-1; TCRdb outputs TRBD1, but without DNA this stays unchecked. The CDR3 extends over 12 amino acids. The germline V gene encodes CDR1 SQVTM and CDR2 ANQGSEA. This CDR3 reads CSGDAGDNEQFF.

J is TRBJ1-2 and V is TRBV29-1. The length of the CDR3 is 13 residues. The germline V gene encodes CDR1 SQVTM and CDR2 ANQGSEA. CDR3 amino acids: CSVEEVDDYGYTF.

The chain combines TRBV6-2 or TRBV6-3 with TRBJ1-2. The CDR3 sequence is 15 residues long. Germline V lookup: CDR1 MNHEY, CDR2 SVGEGT. The CDR3 loop reads CASSRKIGVKDGYTF.

The rearrangement uses TRBV3-1 and TRBJ2-3; TCRdb's D call of TRBD2 is untestable without DNA. The CDR3 has 18 residues. Germline-derived CDR1 and CDR2 are LGHDT and YNNKEL (reference sequence). CDR3 protein: CASSQGLAGGRETDTQYF.

The gene calls are TRBV28 and TRBJ2-3; TCRdb gives TRBD2 as the D gene, but with no DNA this cannot be confirmed. The germline CDR1 and CDR2 sequences are MDHEN and SYDVKM. CDR3 length equals 16 residues. CDR3 loop: CASNLIAGTGTDTQYF. Supplemented by reference TRBV28 and TRBJ2-3, the full variable domain reads DVKVTQSSRYLVKRTGEKVFLECVQDMDHENMFWYRQDPGLGLRLIYFSYDVKMKEKGDIPEGYSVSREKKERFSLILESASTNQTSMYLCASNLIAGTGTDTQYFGPGTRLTVL.

This chain uses TRBV30 with TRBJ1-2; TCRdb returns TRBD1, unconfirmable since there is no DNA. This CDR3 is 12 amino acids long. Germline CDR1 and CDR2: GTSNPN and SVGIG (reference sequence). CDR3 amino acids: CAYNRGRVGYTF.

J is TRBJ2-7 and V is TRBV18. CDR1 and CDR2 (germline): KGHSH, LQKENI. The CDR3 is 14 residues long. CDR3 protein: CASSQLGGSYEQYF.

The gene calls are TRBV29-1 and TRBJ1-2. The CDR3 is made up of 14 amino acids. The germline CDR1 and CDR2 sequences are SQVTM and ANQGSEA. The CDR3 is CSVATDSGGYGYTF. Combining the CDR3 with reference TRBV29-1 and TRBJ1-2 gives the whole variable domain SAVISQKPSRDICQRGTSLTIQCQVDSQVTMMFWYRQQPGQSLTLIATANQGSEATYESGFVIDKFPISRPNLTFSTLTVSNMSPEDSSIYLCSVATDSGGYGYTFGSGTRLTVV.